Listed here are 10 T cell receptor beta chains from one sample, sequenced in a study of T cell repertoires in aging, cancer and after chemotherapy. A mixed TRB-A/B primer pool amplified rearranged TRB by multiplex touch-down PCR. TCRdb passed the multiplex PCR reads through MiXCR, listing each CDR3 protein once. Of around 11,000 distinct CDR3 sequences listed, roughly 40% are singletons. Peripheral blood genomic DNA, not sorted cells or RNA, was the template. Input material: blood. These receptors were collected from a human donor in good health.

The chain has TRBV11-2 and TRBJ1-3; no reliable D call. Germline-derived CDR1 and CDR2 are SGHAT and FQNNGV. With 5 bases removed from V and 2 bases from J, the gap between germline ends came to 13 bases. The CDR3 is 15 amino acids. The CDR3 DNA follows: TGTGCCAGCAGCCTAAATCAGGCAGCTGGAAACACCATATATTTT. Protein sequence: CASSLNQAAGNTIYF.

This clonotype was observed a handful of times. The V gene is TRBV7-9, the J gene TRBJ2-7, with a tentative D call TRBD1 (6 bases). The V end was cut by 1 base, the J end by 5 bases, with 15 bases between. CDR1 and CDR2 (germline): SEHNR, FQNEAQ (reference sequence). This CDR3 is 15 amino acids long. The CDR3: CASSLEAGVSDEQYF. For the CDR3, the DNA is TGTGCCAGCAGCTTAGAGGCAGGGGTTTCCGACGAGCAGTACTTC.

The CDR3 reads CASSQGLSEAFF. The CDR3 DNA sequence: TGTGCCAGTAGTCAAGGGCTAAGTGAAGCTTTCTTT. The rearrangement joins TRBV19 to TRBJ1-1; D is ambiguous. V was cut by 5 bases and J by 7 bases, with 11 bases left in between. Germline loops: CDR1 LNHDA, CDR2 SQIVND (reference sequence). The CDR3 sequence is 12 residues long.

The table lists this clonotype with a few counts. Written as DNA, the CDR3 is TGTGCCAGCATCCCTAAGGGGGCCAGGGGCTACGAGCAGTACTTC. Translation gives CASIPKGARGYEQYF. The chain is built from TRBV2 and TRBJ2-7; 7 nucleotides line up with TRBD1. CDR3 length: 15 residues. The ends lost 7 bases at V and 3 bases at J; junction bases unmatched: 12. Germline loops: CDR1 SNHLY, CDR2 FYNNEI.

The rearrangement joins TRBV2 to TRBJ2-7, with a tentative D call TRBD2 (6 bases). CDR3 length: 14 amino acids. Germline V gene data show CDR1 as SNHLY and CDR2 as FYNNEI. Trimming took off 5 bases at V and 5 bases at J, with 16 bases between the two ends. Here the CDR3 reads CASSPMSWEDEQYF. The CDR3 DNA follows: TGTGCCAGCAGTCCTATGTCATGGGAGGACGAGCAGTACTTC.

The chain recombines TRBV7-9 with TRBJ1-6, with a tentative D call TRBD1 (5 bases). The CDR3 length is 15 residues. V was shortened by 5 bases and J by 7 bases, with 15 bases between the two germline ends. Germline V gene lookup returns CDR1 SEHNR and CDR2 FQNEAQ (reference sequence). CDR3 loop: CASSPLGGGNSPLHF. The CDR3 DNA reads TGTGCCAGCAGCCCCCTCGGGGGTGGGAATTCACCCCTCCACTTT.

V and J are TRBV20-1 and TRBJ2-7; 8 bases align to TRBD1. The CDR3 covers 14 residues. The junction had 5 bases not matched to a gene; V was cut back by 1 base and J by 3 bases. Germline V gene sequence: CDR1 DFQATT, CDR2 SNEGSKA (reference sequence). CDR3 region: CSARAPGTGYEQYV. CDR3 bases: TGCAGTGCTAGAGCGCCCGGGACAGGCTACGAGCAGTACGTC.

This clonotype was counted a few times. V gene TRBV12-3 or TRBV12-4 combines with J gene TRBJ1-5; D uncertain. Trimming left V 3 bases short and J 1 base short, with 7 bases between. The CDR3 sequence is 14 residues long. As DNA, the CDR3 is TGTGCCAGCAGTTTTTTTGGAAGCAATCAGCCCCAGCATTTT. Translation: CASSFFGSNQPQHF.

The rearrangement uses TRBV6-5 and TRBJ2-1; TRBD1 matches at 10 bases. Germline CDR1 reads MNHEY; CDR2 reads SVGAGI. J was trimmed by 4 bases and V by 5 bases; bases with no gene match: 5. CDR3 size: 15 residues. In DNA, the CDR3 is TGTGCCAGCAGTGACAGGGGGCCTAGGTACAATGAGCAGTTCTTC. Its translation: CASSDRGPRYNEQFF.

The V and J genes are TRBV28 and TRBJ1-5; weak D call: TRBD1 (6 bases). CDR3 size: 18 residues. With 7 bases removed from V and 1 base from J, the gap between germline ends came to 23 bases. Germline V gene lookup returns CDR1 MDHEN and CDR2 SYDVKM. CDR3 sequence: CASTSRDYRVASNQPQHF. The DNA of the CDR3 is TGTGCCAGCACCAGTAGGGATTACAGGGTGGCGAGCAATCAGCCCCAGCATTTT. Combining the CDR3 with reference TRBV28 and TRBJ1-5 gives the whole variable domain DVKVTQSSRYLVKRTGEKVFLECVQDMDHENMFWYRQDPGLGLRLIYFSYDVKMKEKGDIPEGYSVSREKKERFSLILESASTNQTSMYLCASTSRDYRVASNQPQHFGDGTRLSIL.